The clone carrying this T cell receptor beta chain was picked up many times. Antigen: not known. This entry is derived from a study of T cells in Graves' hyperthyroidism and ophthalmopathy. This CDR3 is built from 17 residues. Germline assignment: CDR1 DFQATT and CDR2 SNEGSKA (reference sequence). Unmatched junction bases numbered 13, after V lost 0 bases and J lost 6 bases. There were TCR beta CDR3 regions amplified from RNA transcripts. The TCR CDR3 was amplified in a first-round RT-PCR using the HTBI primer set. TCRdb used MiXCR to reprocess the multiplex PCR reads, holding one entry per CDR3 protein. The table has roughly 56,000 distinct CDR3 sequences, about 50% seen once. Findings and caveats of the study: Most thyroid clonotypes expanded above 0.001 appeared in blood too.

Sequences were obtained from blood. The genes are TRBV20-1 and TRBJ2-3; TRBD2 matches 9 bases. This clonotype was sampled from a woman in her 30s with Graves' ophthalmopathy. The CDR3 DNA follows: TGCAGTGCTAGAGATGGTGTGGCGGGAGGGCCGCGGGATACGCAGTATTTT. Translation gives CSARDGVAGGPRDTQYF.